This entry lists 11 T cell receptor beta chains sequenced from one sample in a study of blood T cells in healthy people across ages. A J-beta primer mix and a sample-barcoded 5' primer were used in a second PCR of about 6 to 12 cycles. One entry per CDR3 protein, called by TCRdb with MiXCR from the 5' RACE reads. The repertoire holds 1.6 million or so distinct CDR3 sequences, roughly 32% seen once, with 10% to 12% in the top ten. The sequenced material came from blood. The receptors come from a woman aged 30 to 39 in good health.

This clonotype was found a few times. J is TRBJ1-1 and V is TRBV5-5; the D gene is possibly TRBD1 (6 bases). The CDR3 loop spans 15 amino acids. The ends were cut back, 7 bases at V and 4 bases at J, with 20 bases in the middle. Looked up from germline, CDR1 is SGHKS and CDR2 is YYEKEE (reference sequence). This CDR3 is CASQRTDTRPTEAFF. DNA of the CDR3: TGTGCCAGCCAGAGGACAGATACTAGACCCACTGAAGCTTTCTTT.

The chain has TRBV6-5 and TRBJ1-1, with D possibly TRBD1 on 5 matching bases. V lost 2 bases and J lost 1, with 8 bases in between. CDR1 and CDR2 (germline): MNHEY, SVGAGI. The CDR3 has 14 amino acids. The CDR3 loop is CASSYGGENTEAFF. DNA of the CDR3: TGTGCCAGCAGTTACGGGGGTGAGAACACTGAAGCTTTCTTT.

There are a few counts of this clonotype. The CDR3 DNA follows: TGTGCCAGCAGTGCCGGGACTAGCGGGGCGGCGCAGTATTTT. As protein: CASSAGTSGAAQYF. The genes are TRBV6-5 and TRBJ2-3, with 13 bases that match TRBD2. V was pared by 5 bases and J by 10 bases, with 6 bases of the junction left unmatched. The CDR3 sequence is 14 residues long. The V gene's germline CDR1 is MNHEY and CDR2 SVGAGI.

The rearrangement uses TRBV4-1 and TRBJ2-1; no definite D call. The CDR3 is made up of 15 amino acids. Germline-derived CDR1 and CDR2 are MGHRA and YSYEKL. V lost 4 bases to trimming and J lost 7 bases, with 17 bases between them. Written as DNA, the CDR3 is TGCGCCAGCAGCCCATACCGGGTCTCCGGGAATGAGCAGTTCTTC. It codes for CASSPYRVSGNEQFF.

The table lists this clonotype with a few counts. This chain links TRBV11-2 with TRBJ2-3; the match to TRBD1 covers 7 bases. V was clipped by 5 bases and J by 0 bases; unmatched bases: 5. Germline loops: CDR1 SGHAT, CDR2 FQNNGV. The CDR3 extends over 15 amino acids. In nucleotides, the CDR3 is TGTGCCAGCAGCCCGGGACAGCTGAGCACAGATACGCAGTATTTT. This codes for CASSPGQLSTDTQYF.

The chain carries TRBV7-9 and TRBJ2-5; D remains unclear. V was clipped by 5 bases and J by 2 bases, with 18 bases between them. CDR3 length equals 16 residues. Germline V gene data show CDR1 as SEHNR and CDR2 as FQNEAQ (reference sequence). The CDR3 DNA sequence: TGTGCCAGCAGCGACTCTAACGCCGCGGCTCAAGAGACCCAGTACTTC. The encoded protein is CASSDSNAAAQETQYF. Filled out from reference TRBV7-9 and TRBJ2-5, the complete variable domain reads DTGVSQNPRHKITKRGQNVTFRCDPISEHNRLYWYRQTLGQGPEFLTYFQNEAQLEKSRLLSDRFSAERPKGSFSTLEIQRTEQGDSAMYLCASSDSNAAAQETQYFGPGTRLLVL.

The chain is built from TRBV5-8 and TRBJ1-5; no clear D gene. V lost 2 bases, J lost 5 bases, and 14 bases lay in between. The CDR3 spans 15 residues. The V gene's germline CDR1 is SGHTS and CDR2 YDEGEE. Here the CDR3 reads CASSFGLKLDQPQHF. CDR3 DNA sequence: TGTGCCAGCAGCTTCGGACTAAAGCTAGATCAGCCCCAGCATTTT. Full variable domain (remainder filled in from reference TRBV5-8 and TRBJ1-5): EAGVTQSPTHLIKTRGQQATLRCSPISGHTSVYWYQQALGLGLQFLLWYDEGEERNRGNFPPRFSGRQFPNYSSELNVNALELEDSALYLCASSFGLKLDQPQHFGDGTRLSIL.

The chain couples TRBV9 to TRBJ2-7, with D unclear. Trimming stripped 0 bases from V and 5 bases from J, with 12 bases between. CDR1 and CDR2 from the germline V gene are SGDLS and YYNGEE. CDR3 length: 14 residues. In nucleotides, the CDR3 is TGTGCCAGCAGCGTAGATCCGGTAACCCACGAGCAGTACTTC. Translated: CASSVDPVTHEQYF. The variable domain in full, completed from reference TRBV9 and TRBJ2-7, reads DSGVTQTPKHLITATGQRVTLRCSPRSGDLSVYWYQQSLDQGLQFLIQYYNGEERAKGNILERFSAQQFPDLHSELNLSSLELGDSALYFCASSVDPVTHEQYFGPGTRLTVT.

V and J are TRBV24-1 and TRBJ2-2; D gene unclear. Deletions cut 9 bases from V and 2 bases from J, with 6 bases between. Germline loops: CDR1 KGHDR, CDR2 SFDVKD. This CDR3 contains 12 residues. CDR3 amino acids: CATVDNTGELFF. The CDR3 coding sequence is TGTGCCACCGTAGACAACACCGGGGAGCTGTTTTTT.

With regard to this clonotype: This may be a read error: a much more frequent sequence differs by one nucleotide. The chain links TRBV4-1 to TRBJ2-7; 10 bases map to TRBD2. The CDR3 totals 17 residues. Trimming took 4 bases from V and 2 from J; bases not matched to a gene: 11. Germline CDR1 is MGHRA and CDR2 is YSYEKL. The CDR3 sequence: CASSLKSSGRLTYEQYF. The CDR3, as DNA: TGCGCCAGCAGCCTCAAATCTAGCGGGAGACTAACCTACGAGCAGTACTTC.

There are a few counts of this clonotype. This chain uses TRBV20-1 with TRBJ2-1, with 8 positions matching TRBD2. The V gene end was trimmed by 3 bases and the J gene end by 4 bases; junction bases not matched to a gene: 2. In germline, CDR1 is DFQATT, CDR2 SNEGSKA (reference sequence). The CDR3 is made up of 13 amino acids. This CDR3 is CSASGTRYNEQFF. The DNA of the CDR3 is TGCAGTGCTAGCGGGACTAGGTACAATGAGCAGTTCTTC.